What follows describes a single TCR beta chain. The sample comes from a study of blood T cell repertoires in COVID-19. The wider study: T cells, B-cell-depleted T cells, or PBMCs supplied cDNA or gDNA.

Per germline, CDR1 LNHNV and CDR2 YYDKDF (reference sequence). The CDR3 contains 15 residues. Trimming took 6 bases from V and 4 from J, leaving 17 bases between them. The protocol was immunoSEQ multiplex PCR, while the TCRdb copy is restricted to in-frame clones and leaves out a portion. The data hold about 250,000 clones, with roughly 81% observed a single time. V usage is TRBV15 and J usage is TRBJ2-3; D may be TRBD2 (6 bases). Sequenced material: peripheral blood. This clonotype was obtained from a man aged 45-65 years with acute or convalescent COVID-19. The CDR3 DNA sequence: TGTGCCACCAGGTCTGGGGGACTCCTCGCAGATACGCAGTATTTT. Its protein is CATRSGGLLADTQYF.